This TCR beta chain appears in the sequencing data of a study of type 1 regulatory T cells. This CDR3 is 14 amino acids long. Trimming took 7 bases from V and 0 from J, leaving 11 bases between them. CDR1 and CDR2 from the germline V gene are WNHNN and SYGVQD (reference sequence). This clonotype came up a few times. As yet, its antigen is unknown. TCRdb independently ran MiXCR on the reads; one entry per CDR3 protein. The table has 60,000 to 70,000 distinct CDR3 sequences, roughly half seen once. The material sequenced was cultured non-Tr1 T cells, either the whole culture or a sorted T cell fraction (not recorded which). The chain is built from TRBV10-1 and TRBJ2-3; weak D call: TRBD1 (6 bases). This clonotype originated in a human donor in good health. The CDR3 DNA reads TGCGCCAGCATCGGGGACACCAGCACAGATACGCAGTATTTT. Protein product: CASIGDTSTDTQYF.